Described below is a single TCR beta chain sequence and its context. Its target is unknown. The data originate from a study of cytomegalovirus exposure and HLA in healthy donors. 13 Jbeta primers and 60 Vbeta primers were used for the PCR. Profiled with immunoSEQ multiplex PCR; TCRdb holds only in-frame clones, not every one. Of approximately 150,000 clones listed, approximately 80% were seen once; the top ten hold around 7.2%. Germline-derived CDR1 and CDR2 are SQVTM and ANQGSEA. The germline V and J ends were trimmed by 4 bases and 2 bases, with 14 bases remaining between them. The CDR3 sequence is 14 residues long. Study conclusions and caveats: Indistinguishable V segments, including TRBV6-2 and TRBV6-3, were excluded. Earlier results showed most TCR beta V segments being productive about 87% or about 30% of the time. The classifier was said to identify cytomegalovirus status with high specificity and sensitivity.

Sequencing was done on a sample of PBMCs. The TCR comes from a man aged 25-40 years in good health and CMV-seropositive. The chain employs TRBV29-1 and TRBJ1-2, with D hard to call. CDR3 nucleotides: TGCAGCGTTGGGTCTACAGAATCAAACTATGGCTACACCTTC. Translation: CSVGSTESNYGYTF.